What follows are 28 T cell receptor beta chains derived from one specimen sequenced in a study of cytomegalovirus exposure and HLA in healthy donors. Researchers ran the PCR with 60 Vbeta and 13 Jbeta primers. Only in-frame clones appear in the TCRdb table, and some are missing; sequencing was by immunoSEQ multiplex PCR. The sample holds more than 130,000 clones, 80% seen once. What was sequenced was PBMCs. These receptors all stem from a man in his forties in good health and CMV-seropositive.

This clone came up once. The V call is TRBV19, the J call TRBJ1-3; 10 positions match TRBD1. The V gene end was trimmed by 8 bases and the J gene end by 0 bases; junction bases not matched to a gene: 4. In germline, CDR1 is LNHDA, CDR2 SQIVND (reference sequence). The CDR3 spans 15 residues. The CDR3 nucleotides read TGTGCCAGTTTGACAGGGGGCTTCTCTGGAAACACCATATATTTT. Protein: CASLTGGFSGNTIYF.

CDR3 amino acids: CASSVGLAGHNEQFF. The CDR3 DNA reads TGTGCCAGCAGCGTGGGACTAGCGGGCCACAATGAGCAGTTCTTC. The chain uses TRBV9 and TRBJ2-1; 12 positions match TRBD2. The trim removed 2 bases at V and 5 bases at J, leaving 2 bases unmatched. Germline V gene data show CDR1 as SGDLS and CDR2 as YYNGEE. The CDR3 totals 15 residues.

The genes are TRBV4-1 and TRBJ2-1; 8 bases line up with TRBD1. The germline V gene has CDR1 MGHRA and CDR2 YSYEKL. The CDR3 spans 18 residues. V shed 1 base, J shed 1 base, and the junction held 9 bases outside the gene matches. CDR3 amino acids: CASSQAPDRVDSYNEQFF. The CDR3 coding sequence is TGCGCCAGCAGCCAAGCCCCGGACAGGGTAGATTCCTACAATGAGCAGTTCTTC.

The gene calls are TRBV11-3 and TRBJ2-3; D is unclear. Germline V gives CDR1 SGHNT, CDR2 YENEEA. The CDR3 consists of 16 residues. V was trimmed by 3 bases and J by 0 bases, leaving 13 bases between them. CDR3 nucleotide sequence: TGTGCCAGCAGCTTTTTTCTCCTCTCTAGCACAGATACGCAGTATTTT. This translates into CASSFFLLSSTDTQYF.

The rearrangement uses TRBV11-3 and TRBJ2-3, with a possible D match to TRBD2 (6 bases). This CDR3 has 15 residues. Germline V gives CDR1 SGHNT, CDR2 YENEEA. V gave up 3 bases and J gave up 0 bases, with 10 bases separating them. In DNA, the CDR3 is TGTGCCAGCAGCTTCGAGCGGGCTAGCACAGATACGCAGTATTTT. Protein sequence: CASSFERASTDTQYF.

The chain uses TRBV7-2 and TRBJ1-4; tentatively, D is TRBD1 (5 bases). Trimming cost V 3 bases and J 0 bases, with 11 bases left between them. Germline-derived CDR1 and CDR2 are SGHTA and FQGNSA. This CDR3 region has 16 residues. In nucleotides, the CDR3 is TGTGCCAGCAGCTTGCTCTGGGGGGCAACTAATGAAAAACTGTTTTTT. Protein: CASSLLWGATNEKLFF.

This clone was recorded at least ten times. The chain links TRBV2 to TRBJ1-1, with a possible D match to TRBD1 (6 bases). The ends were cut back, 7 bases at V and 5 bases at J, with 17 bases in the middle. The germline gives CDR1 SNHLY, CDR2 FYNNEI. The CDR3 runs to 14 residues. CDR3 in DNA: TGTGCCAGCAAGGGACGTGGGACAAGAACTGAAGCTTTCTTT. This codes for CASKGRGTRTEAFF.

The genes are TRBV27 and TRBJ1-1; D is possibly TRBD1 (5 bases). This CDR3 region has 13 residues. CDR1 is MNHEY, CDR2 SMNVEV, per germline (reference sequence). Trimming cost V 1 base and J 11 bases, with 14 bases left between them. CDR3 coding DNA: TGTGCCAGCAGTTTATTGGGGCCCGGTCGTGCTTTCTTT. Translating gives CASSLLGPGRAFF.

V is TRBV27 and J is TRBJ2-7; D is possibly TRBD1 (6 bases). Deletions cut 6 bases from V and 4 bases from J, with 16 bases between. The CDR3 contains 14 residues. Per germline, CDR1 MNHEY and CDR2 SMNVEV (reference sequence). This chain's CDR3 is CASRETLQGYEQYF. The DNA for the CDR3 is TGTGCCAGCAGGGAGACCTTACAGGGTTACGAGCAGTACTTC.

This clone was picked up a small number of times. The rearrangement uses TRBV10-2 and TRBJ2-7, with 10 bases aligning to TRBD1. The CDR3 is made up of 14 amino acids. Germline trimming cut 5 bases from V and 7 bases from J; bases unmatched to any gene: 8. Germline V CDR1 and CDR2: WSHSY, SAAADI. The CDR3 sequence: CASSFGTGVGEQYF. The CDR3 DNA is TGCGCCAGCAGTTTCGGGACAGGGGTGGGGGAGCAGTACTTC.

The chain combines TRBV29-1 with TRBJ1-4; no reliable D call. Trimming left V 4 bases short and J 3 bases short, with 15 bases between. The germline gives CDR1 SQVTM, CDR2 ANQGSEA. The CDR3 loop spans 15 amino acids. The chain's CDR3 is CSVAMRGTANEKLFF. CDR3 nucleotide sequence: TGCAGCGTTGCAATGCGGGGTACGGCTAATGAAAAACTGTTTTTT.

The chain joins TRBV6-6 to TRBJ1-1; D remains unclear. The CDR3 runs 11 residues. CDR1 MNHNY and CDR2 SVGAGI come from the germline V gene (reference sequence). Trimming pared 6 bases from V and 10 bases from J, leaving 12 bases between. The CDR3 DNA follows: TGTGCCAGCAGCACGGGATTTATAGCTTTCTTT. This encodes CASSTGFIAFF.

This clone was picked up a small number of times. In DNA, the CDR3 is TGCGCCAGCAGCCAAGTCTATGGAAACACCATATATTTT. Amino acid sequence: CASSQVYGNTIYF. The chain couples TRBV4-3 to TRBJ1-3; D call uncertain. The CDR3 spans 13 residues. V was trimmed by 1 base and J by 3 bases, leaving 4 bases between them. Germline CDR1 is LGHNA and CDR2 is YSLEER.

The chain uses TRBV11-3 and TRBJ2-7; 9 positions match TRBD1. The CDR3 is 14 amino acids. J gave up 3 bases and V 3 bases, and 3 bases lay outside the gene matches. CDR1 and CDR2 from the germline V gene are SGHNT and YENEEA. Here the CDR3 DNA reads TGTGCCAGCAGCTTCGGGACAGGGTTCTACGAGCAGTACTTC. Its protein product is CASSFGTGFYEQYF.

The CDR3 sequence is CASSQDRGQGATNEKLFF. In nucleotides, the CDR3 is TGCGCCAGCAGCCAAGACCGGGGACAGGGTGCAACTAATGAAAAACTGTTTTTT. This chain connects TRBV4-3 to TRBJ1-4, with 9 bases matching TRBD1. The CDR3 is 18 residues long. Looked up from germline, CDR1 is LGHNA and CDR2 is YSLEER. V shed 0 bases, J shed 0 bases, and the junction held 5 bases outside the gene matches.

The chain couples TRBV28 to TRBJ2-3; 7 positions match TRBD2. Germline loops: CDR1 MDHEN, CDR2 SYDVKM. The CDR3 spans 16 residues. The V gene end was trimmed by 4 bases and the J gene end by 8 bases; junction bases not matched to a gene: 15. CDR3 in amino acids: CASSSLPAGRRGTQYF. CDR3 DNA: TGTGCCAGCAGTTCCCTCCCAGCGGGGCGCCGAGGTACGCAGTATTTT.

This clone was observed once. The V call is TRBV4-1, the J call TRBJ1-3; 7 nucleotides align to TRBD1. J was trimmed by 3 bases and V by 4 bases; bases with no gene match: 24. This CDR3 contains 21 residues. Germline CDR1 is MGHRA and CDR2 is YSYEKL. The CDR3 is CASSLHFGPRGLEAFGNTIYF. The CDR3 DNA sequence: TGCGCCAGCAGCCTCCATTTTGGACCAAGGGGGCTGGAAGCTTTTGGAAACACCATATATTTT.

The chain carries TRBV5-1 and TRBJ2-5, with D tentatively TRBD2 (5 bases). The CDR3 has 15 residues. The germline V gene encodes CDR1 SGHRS and CDR2 YFSETQ. Trimming left V 0 bases short and J 1 base short, with 10 bases between. DNA for the CDR3: TGCGCCAGCAGCTTGGCTGAGCGGCCCCAAGAGACCCAGTACTTC. Its protein is CASSLAERPQETQYF.

The CDR3 DNA reads TGCGCCAGCAGGCCTAGCGGGGGGGTCAGCACAGATACGCAGTATTTT. Its protein is CASRPSGGVSTDTQYF. The chain combines TRBV5-1 with TRBJ2-3; 12 nucleotides line up with TRBD2. V was pared by 5 bases and J by 0 bases, with 4 bases of the junction left unmatched. The CDR3 totals 16 residues. In germline, CDR1 is SGHRS, CDR2 YFSETQ.

The V call is TRBV5-4, the J call TRBJ1-2, with a possible D match to TRBD1 (5 bases). Trimming cost V 1 base and J 2 bases, with 15 bases left between them. CDR3 size: 16 residues. Germline-derived CDR1 and CDR2 are SGHNT and YYREEE (reference sequence). CDR3 amino acids: CASSLRQGGANYGYTF. The CDR3 DNA reads TGTGCCAGCAGCTTGCGGCAGGGAGGGGCCAACTATGGCTACACCTTC.

The V and J genes are TRBV6-1 and TRBJ2-3; the match to TRBD2 covers 8 bases. V lost 3 bases to trimming and J lost 3 bases; unmatched junction nucleotides: 11. Germline V gene sequence: CDR1 MNHNS, CDR2 SASEGT. CDR3 length: 17 amino acids. The CDR3 loop reads CASSEYTGLGNTDTQYF. The CDR3 nucleotides are TGTGCCAGCAGTGAGTACACGGGACTAGGAAATACAGATACGCAGTATTTT.

This clone was seen more than once but under ten times. V usage is TRBV19 and J usage is TRBJ1-5, with 7 positions matching TRBD1. V was clipped by 9 bases and J by 1 base; unmatched bases: 3. The CDR3 is 13 amino acids. The germline gives CDR1 LNHDA, CDR2 SQIVND (reference sequence). CDR3 DNA sequence: TGTGCCAGCCAGGGACAGAGCAATCAGCCCCAGCATTTT. Its protein product is CASQGQSNQPQHF.

A single count supports this clone. The chain carries TRBV5-1 and TRBJ1-2, with D maybe TRBD1 (6 bases). V lost 1 base to trimming and J lost 1 base, with 8 bases between them. The CDR3 runs to 14 residues. CDR1 and CDR2 from the germline V gene are SGHRS and YFSETQ. This CDR3 is CASSLTGHNYGYTF. Here the CDR3 DNA reads TGCGCCAGCAGCTTGACAGGGCATAACTATGGCTACACCTTC.

The chain is built from TRBV14 and TRBJ1-6, with TRBD1 matching over 9 bases. The CDR3 runs 18 residues. Trimming took 5 bases from V and 7 from J; bases not matched to a gene: 15. Germline CDR1 reads SGHDN; CDR2 reads FVKESK. CDR3 amino acids: CASSSPLQGATGNSPLHF. CDR3 coding DNA: TGTGCCAGCAGCTCTCCACTACAGGGGGCAACGGGAAATTCACCCCTCCACTTT.

The J gene is TRBJ1-5, the V gene TRBV28; 7 nucleotides agree with TRBD1. J lost 6 bases, V lost 8 bases, and 10 bases had no gene match. CDR3 length: 14 amino acids. CDR1 MDHEN and CDR2 SYDVKM come from the germline V gene. The CDR3 region has the DNA TGTGCCAGCGGAAGACAGGGAGCCCTTCAGCCCCAGCATTTT. Residues: CASGRQGALQPQHF.

The chain links TRBV28 to TRBJ1-1; unclear D gene. The CDR3 has 16 residues. Germline lookup yields CDR1 MDHEN and CDR2 SYDVKM. Deletions cut 2 bases from V and 0 bases from J, with 13 bases between. The CDR3 spells CASSLENTILNTEAFF. The CDR3, as DNA: TGTGCCAGCAGTTTAGAAAACACTATATTGAACACTGAAGCTTTCTTT.

The chain links TRBV7-3 to TRBJ2-5; possibly TRBD1 for D (5 bases). This CDR3 is 14 amino acids long. Looked up from germline, CDR1 is SGHTA and CDR2 is FQGTGA. V was clipped by 2 bases and J by 2 bases, with 9 bases between them. CDR3: CASSLGAPQETQYF. DNA for the CDR3: TGTGCCAGCAGCTTAGGGGCACCACAAGAGACCCAGTACTTC.

The V and J genes are TRBV4-1 and TRBJ2-1, with 11 bases fitting TRBD2. The junction had 6 bases not matched to a gene; V was cut back by 3 bases and J by 5 bases. This CDR3 is 16 amino acids long. Per the germline V gene, CDR1 is MGHRA and CDR2 is YSYEKL. As DNA, the CDR3 is TGCGCCAGCAGCCAGGGACTAGCGGATCCCCACAATGAGCAGTTCTTC. Encoded protein: CASSQGLADPHNEQFF.